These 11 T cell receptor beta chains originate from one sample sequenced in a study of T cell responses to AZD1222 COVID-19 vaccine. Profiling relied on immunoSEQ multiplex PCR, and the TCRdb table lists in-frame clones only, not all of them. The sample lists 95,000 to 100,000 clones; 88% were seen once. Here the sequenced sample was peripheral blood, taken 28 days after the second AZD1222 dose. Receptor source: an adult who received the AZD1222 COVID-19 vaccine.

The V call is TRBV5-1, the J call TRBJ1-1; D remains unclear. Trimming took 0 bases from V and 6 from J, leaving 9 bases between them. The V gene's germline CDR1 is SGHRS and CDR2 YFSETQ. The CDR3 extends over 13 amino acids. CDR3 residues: CASSLAAGAEAFF. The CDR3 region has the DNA TGCGCCAGCAGCTTGGCCGCGGGCGCTGAAGCTTTCTTT.

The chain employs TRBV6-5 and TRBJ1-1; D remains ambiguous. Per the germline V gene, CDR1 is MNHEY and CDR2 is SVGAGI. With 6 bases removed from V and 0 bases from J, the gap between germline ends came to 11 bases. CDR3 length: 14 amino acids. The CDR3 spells CASSPNRMNTEAFF. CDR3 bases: TGTGCCAGCAGCCCCAATCGTATGAACACTGAAGCTTTCTTT.

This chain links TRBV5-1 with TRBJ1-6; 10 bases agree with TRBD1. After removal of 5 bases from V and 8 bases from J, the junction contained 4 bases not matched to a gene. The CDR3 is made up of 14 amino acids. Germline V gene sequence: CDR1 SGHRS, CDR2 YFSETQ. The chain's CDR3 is CASSRQGADSPLHF. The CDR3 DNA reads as TGCGCCAGCAGTCGACAGGGGGCGGATTCACCCCTCCACTTT.

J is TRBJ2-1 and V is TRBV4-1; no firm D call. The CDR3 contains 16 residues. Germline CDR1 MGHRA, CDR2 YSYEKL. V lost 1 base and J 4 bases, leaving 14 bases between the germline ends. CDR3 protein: CASSQGTATVYNEQFF. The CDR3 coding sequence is TGCGCCAGCAGCCAAGGTACAGCGACGGTATACAATGAGCAGTTCTTC.

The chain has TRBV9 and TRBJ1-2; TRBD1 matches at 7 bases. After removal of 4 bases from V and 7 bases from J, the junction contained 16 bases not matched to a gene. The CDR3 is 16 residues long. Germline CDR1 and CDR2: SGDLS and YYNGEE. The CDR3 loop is CASSLTGVQAYGGYTF. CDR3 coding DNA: TGTGCCAGCAGCCTTACAGGGGTCCAAGCGTATGGTGGCTACACCTTC.

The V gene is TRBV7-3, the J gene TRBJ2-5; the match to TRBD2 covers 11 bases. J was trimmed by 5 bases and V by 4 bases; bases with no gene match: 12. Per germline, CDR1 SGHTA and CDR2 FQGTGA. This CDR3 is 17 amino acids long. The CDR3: CASSSGRGSGRGETQYF. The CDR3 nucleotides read TGTGCCAGCAGCTCCGGGCGGGGTAGCGGGAGGGGGGAGACCCAGTACTTC. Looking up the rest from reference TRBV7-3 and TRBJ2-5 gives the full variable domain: GAGVSQTPSNKVTEKGKYVELRCDPISGHTALYWYRQSLGQGPEFLIYFQGTGAADDSGLPNDRFFAVRPEGSVSTLKIQRTERGDSAVYLCASSSGRGSGRGETQYFGPGTRLLVL.

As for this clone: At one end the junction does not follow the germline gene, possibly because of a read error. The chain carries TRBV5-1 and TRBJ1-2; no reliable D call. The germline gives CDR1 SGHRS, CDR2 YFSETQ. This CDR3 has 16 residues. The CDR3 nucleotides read TGCGCCAGCAGTTTGGGCATGATGAGGGCTAACTATGGCTACACCTTC. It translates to CASSLGMMRANYGYTF. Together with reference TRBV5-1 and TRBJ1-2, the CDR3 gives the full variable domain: KAGVTQTPRYLIKTRGQQVTLSCSPISGHRSVSWYQQTPGQGLQFLFEYFSETQRNKGNFPGRFSGRQFSNSRSEMNVSTLELGDSALYLCASSLGMMRANYGYTFGSGTRLTVV.

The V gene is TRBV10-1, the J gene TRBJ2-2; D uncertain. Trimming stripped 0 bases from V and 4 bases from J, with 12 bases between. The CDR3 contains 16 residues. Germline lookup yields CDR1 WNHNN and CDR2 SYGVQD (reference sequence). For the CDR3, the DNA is TGCGCCAGCAGTGAGTCTTTGGGCGCCGGCACCGGGGAGCTGTTTTTT. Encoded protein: CASSESLGAGTGELFF.

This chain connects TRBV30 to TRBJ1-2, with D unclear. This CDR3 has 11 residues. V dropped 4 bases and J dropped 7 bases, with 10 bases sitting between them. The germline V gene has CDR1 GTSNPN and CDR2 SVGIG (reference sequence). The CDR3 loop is CAWTAGRGYTF. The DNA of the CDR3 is TGTGCCTGGACGGCCGGTCGTGGCTACACCTTC. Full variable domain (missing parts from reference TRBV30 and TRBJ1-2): SQTIHQWPATLVQPVGSPLSLECTVEGTSNPNLYWYRQAAGRGLQLLFYSVGIGQISSEVPQNLSASRPQDRQFILSSKKLLLSDSGFYLCAWTAGRGYTFGSGTRLTVV.

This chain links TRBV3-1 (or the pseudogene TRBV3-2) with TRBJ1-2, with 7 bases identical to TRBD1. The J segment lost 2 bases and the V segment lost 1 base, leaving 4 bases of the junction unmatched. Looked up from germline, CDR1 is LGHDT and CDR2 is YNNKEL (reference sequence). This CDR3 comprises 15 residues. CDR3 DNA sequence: TGTGCCAGCAGCCAAGCTACGACAGGGAACTATGGCTACACCTTC. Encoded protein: CASSQATTGNYGYTF.

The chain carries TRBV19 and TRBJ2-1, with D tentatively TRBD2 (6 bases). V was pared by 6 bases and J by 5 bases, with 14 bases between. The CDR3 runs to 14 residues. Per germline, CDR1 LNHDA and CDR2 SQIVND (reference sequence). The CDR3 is CASRVTSWDNEQFF. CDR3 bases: TGTGCCAGTAGAGTGACTAGTTGGGACAATGAGCAGTTCTTC.